These 22 T cell receptor beta chains came from one sample sequenced in a study of blood T cell repertoires in COVID-19. The repertoire was sequenced with immunoSEQ multiplex PCR; TCRdb's copy has only in-frame clones and lacks some. The table lists about 130,000 clones, about four fifths of them singletons, with 3% in the top ten. What was sequenced was peripheral blood. These receptors were obtained from a woman of 80 years or more with acute or convalescent COVID-19.

The chain combines TRBV19 with TRBJ1-6, with D unresolved. CDR1 LNHDA and CDR2 SQIVND come from the germline V gene (reference sequence). V was shortened by 5 bases and J by 4 bases, with 12 bases between the two germline ends. This CDR3 is 15 amino acids long. CDR3: CASSPQTGYNSPLHF. The CDR3 DNA follows: TGTGCCAGTAGTCCCCAAACCGGGTATAATTCACCCCTCCACTTT.

The chain uses TRBV7-8 and TRBJ2-7, with D hard to call. Germline loops: CDR1 SGHVS, CDR2 FQNEAQ. Trimming pared 1 base from V and 5 bases from J, leaving 6 bases between. This CDR3 contains 12 residues. CDR3 in DNA: TGTGCCAGCAGCTTAGTCGCAGACGAGCAGTACTTC. Translated: CASSLVADEQYF.

This rearrangement joins TRBV5-1 to TRBJ2-5; no clear D gene. Trimming took off 2 bases at V and 2 bases at J, with 10 bases between the two ends. CDR1 and CDR2 (germline): SGHRS, YFSETQ. This CDR3 region has 14 residues. Here the CDR3 DNA reads TGCGCCAGCAGCTTAACTACGCGACAAGAGACCCAGTACTTC. This encodes CASSLTTRQETQYF.

V is TRBV18 and J is TRBJ1-3; D not resolved. In germline, CDR1 is KGHSH, CDR2 LQKENI. The CDR3 has 15 amino acids. Trimming stripped 1 base from V and 0 bases from J, with 7 bases between. For the CDR3, the DNA is TGTGCCAGCTCACCACTACGCAGCTCTGGAAACACCATATATTTT. This codes for CASSPLRSSGNTIYF.

This clone has more than one count but fewer than ten. The rearrangement links TRBV18 to TRBJ1-1, with a possible D match to TRBD1 (5 bases). Trimming removed 5 bases at V and 2 bases at J, with 9 bases between. The length of the CDR3 is 13 residues. Germline CDR1 KGHSH, CDR2 LQKENI. CDR3 DNA: TGTGCCAGCTCAACCACAGGTAACACTGAAGCTTTCTTT. It specifies CASSTTGNTEAFF.

V usage is TRBV5-4 and J usage is TRBJ1-4; perhaps TRBD1 as D (5 bases). Germline CDR1 is SGHNT and CDR2 is YYREEE (reference sequence). The CDR3 is 14 residues long. Trimming took off 4 bases at V and 6 bases at J, with 13 bases between the two ends. The CDR3 here is CASSPQGGDEKLFF. For the CDR3, the DNA is TGTGCCAGCAGCCCCCAGGGAGGAGATGAAAAACTGTTTTTT. The full variable domain, rest sourced from reference TRBV5-4 and TRBJ1-4, is ETGVTQSPTHLIKTRGQQVTLRCSSQSGHNTVSWYQQALGQGPQFIFQYYREEENGRGNFPPRFSGLQFPNYSSELNVNALELDDSALYLCASSPQGGDEKLFFGSGTQLSVL.

V usage is TRBV4-2 and J usage is TRBJ2-5, with TRBD1 identical over 7 bases. The CDR3 contains 18 residues. The V gene's germline CDR1 is LGHNA and CDR2 YNFKEQ. The J segment lost 1 base and the V segment lost 0 bases, leaving 11 bases of the junction unmatched. The CDR3 DNA sequence: TGTGCCAGCAGCCAAGATCTTCGAGGCGGACAGGCCCAAGAGACCCAGTACTTC. Its translation is CASSQDLRGGQAQETQYF.

The J gene is TRBJ2-7, the V gene TRBV5-1; TRBD2 might be the D (6 bases). The germline V gene encodes CDR1 SGHRS and CDR2 YFSETQ. V was trimmed by 3 bases and J by 0 bases, leaving 10 bases between them. The CDR3 extends over 14 amino acids. The CDR3 coding sequence is TGCGCCAGCAGCTCGGACGGGAGCTCCTACGAGCAGTACTTC. Its translation: CASSSDGSSYEQYF.

The chain recombines TRBV29-1 with TRBJ1-2; D is unclear. Germline lookup yields CDR1 SQVTM and CDR2 ANQGSEA. CDR3 length: 13 amino acids. V lost 3 bases, J lost 4 bases, and 12 bases lay in between. DNA of the CDR3: TGCAGCGTTGAGGGTGGCACTAGCTATGGCTACACCTTC. This gives the protein CSVEGGTSYGYTF.

V usage is TRBV7-8 and J usage is TRBJ2-2; D is undetermined. V shed 1 base and J shed 6 bases, with 3 bases lying between them. The CDR3 loop spans 12 amino acids. Germline V gives CDR1 SGHVS, CDR2 FQNEAQ. The DNA for the CDR3 is TGTGCCAGCAGCTTAGGGCCCGGGGAGCTGTTTTTT. Protein product: CASSLGPGELFF.

The chain has TRBV9 and TRBJ1-5, with D uncertain. The CDR3 runs 15 residues. Trimming took off 0 bases at V and 1 base at J, with 8 bases between the two ends. Per the germline V gene, CDR1 is SGDLS and CDR2 is YYNGEE. CDR3 residues: CASSVGPESNQPQHF. The CDR3 DNA follows: TGTGCCAGCAGCGTAGGTCCAGAAAGCAATCAGCCCCAGCATTTT.

There are a few counts of this clone. The V and J genes are TRBV9 and TRBJ2-3, with a weak D call TRBD2 (5 bases). This CDR3 has 15 amino acids. Germline V gene lookup returns CDR1 SGDLS and CDR2 YYNGEE. The V gene lost 3 bases and the J gene lost 7 bases, with 18 bases spanning the gap. The CDR3 bases are TGTGCCAGCAGCGACCGGGGATTACTTGGTAATACGCAGTATTTT. This sequence encodes CASSDRGLLGNTQYF.

Of note for this clone: The sample carries other DNA sequences with the same CDR3. The chain combines TRBV5-1 with TRBJ1-4; 9 bases align to TRBD1. V shed 4 bases, J shed 8 bases, and the junction held 6 bases outside the gene matches. The CDR3 is 14 amino acids. CDR1 SGHRS and CDR2 YFSETQ come from the germline V gene. The CDR3 nucleotides read TGCGCCAGCAGCCCGGGACAGGGAGGAGAAAAACTGTTTTTT. Encoded protein: CASSPGQGGEKLFF.

The V and J genes are TRBV2 and TRBJ2-1; 8 bases align to TRBD2. The CDR3 consists of 13 residues. Germline V lookup: CDR1 SNHLY, CDR2 FYNNEI. The ends lost 8 bases at V and 6 bases at J; junction bases unmatched: 6. The CDR3 nucleotides read TGTGCCAGCGGTCCCCTAGCGGGCAATGAGCAGTTCTTC. This sequence encodes CASGPLAGNEQFF.

The chain has TRBV3-1 (or the pseudogene TRBV3-2) and TRBJ1-2, with a weak D call TRBD1 (5 bases). Germline CDR1 reads LGHDT; CDR2 reads YNNKEL (reference sequence). V lost 1 base, J lost 4 bases, and 13 bases lay in between. This CDR3 spans 15 amino acids. CDR3 protein: CASSQGFGASYGYTF. Here the CDR3 DNA reads TGTGCCAGCAGCCAAGGGTTTGGGGCAAGCTATGGCTACACCTTC.

This chain links TRBV2 with TRBJ1-1; the D is unclear. The CDR3 contains 14 residues. Trimming removed 3 bases from V and 5 bases from J, with 13 bases in between. The germline gives CDR1 SNHLY, CDR2 FYNNEI. The CDR3 DNA follows: TGTGCCAGCAGTGAGTTGGGCGGGGAGACTGAAGCTTTCTTT. Amino acids: CASSELGGETEAFF.

The rearrangement uses TRBV29-1 and TRBJ1-1, with 11 positions matching TRBD1. Germline V lookup: CDR1 SQVTM, CDR2 ANQGSEA. The CDR3 loop spans 13 amino acids. V shed 6 bases, J shed 10 bases, and the junction held 10 bases outside the gene matches. In nucleotides, the CDR3 is TGCAGCGTCTTAGGACAGGGGGCTCGGGGAGCTTTCTTT. Protein sequence: CSVLGQGARGAFF.

The chain carries TRBV29-1 and TRBJ1-2; no firm D call. The length of the CDR3 is 12 residues. V dropped 4 bases and J dropped 8 bases, with 14 bases sitting between them. CDR1 SQVTM and CDR2 ANQGSEA come from the germline V gene. CDR3 region: CSVGFMGAGYTF. CDR3 DNA sequence: TGCAGCGTTGGGTTTATGGGCGCCGGCTACACCTTC.

V and J are TRBV6-1 and TRBJ1-1; D gene unclear. The CDR3 has 12 residues. V lost 2 bases, J lost 11 bases, and 12 bases lay in between. CDR1 and CDR2 (germline): MNHNS, SASEGT. DNA for the CDR3: TGTGCCAGCAGTGAATGGGAGGAGAGGGCTTTCTTT. It is translated as CASSEWEERAFF.

This chain uses TRBV19 with TRBJ1-5; D is undetermined. The germline V gene encodes CDR1 LNHDA and CDR2 SQIVND (reference sequence). Trimming pared 1 base from V and 3 bases from J, leaving 10 bases between. CDR3 length: 15 amino acids. CDR3 nucleotide sequence: TGTGCCAGTAGTATAGGCGTTGACTCCAATCAGCCCCAGCATTTT. Its translation is CASSIGVDSNQPQHF.

The chain combines TRBV19 with TRBJ1-2; weak D call: TRBD1 (6 bases). The V and J ends lost 6 bases and 5 bases respectively, with 10 bases between them. Germline CDR1 and CDR2: LNHDA and SQIVND (reference sequence). This CDR3 has 12 residues. The CDR3 loop is CASSRQGYGYTF. CDR3 bases: TGTGCCAGTAGCAGGCAGGGGTATGGCTACACCTTC.

The chain has TRBV7-2 and TRBJ1-2; the D gene is possibly TRBD1 (5 bases). This CDR3 comprises 15 residues. CDR1 and CDR2 (germline): SGHTA, FQGNSA. The V and J ends lost 2 bases and 5 bases respectively, with 15 bases between them. CDR3 DNA: TGTGCCAGCAGCTTAAGGGGTCGGGAGATGTATGGCTACACCTTC. It translates to CASSLRGREMYGYTF.